Here is one T cell receptor beta chain with its context. Original data processing: Scientists estimated how many nucleated cells there were by amplifying reference gene primers. Repertoires were generated with immunoSEQ multiplex PCR, while TCRdb's copy carries only in-frame clones and drops some. V, J and clone size were drawn from that table, and D and trimming were deduced from the DNA. The sample lists roughly 310,000 clones, roughly 90% occurring once. This sample was taken from a study of blood T cell repertoires in COVID-19. About the study: Specimens from acute and convalescent COVID-19 originated in the United States, Italy and Spain.

The V end was cut by 3 bases, the J end by 11 bases, with 11 bases between. CDR3 size: 12 residues. CDR1 is MNHNS, CDR2 SASEGT, per germline. This clonotype was sampled from a young woman with COVID-19, enrolled during active disease. The gene calls are TRBV6-1 and TRBJ1-5; D is uncertain. The specimen sequenced was peripheral blood. The CDR3 nucleotides read TGTGCCAGCAGTGATTCTTGGGAGGCCCAGCATTTT. Amino acids: CASSDSWEAQHF.